One and the same sample provided the 16 T cell receptor beta chains below, sequenced in a study of blood T cells in healthy people across ages (dated by TCRdb to the mid-2010s). Libraries were constructed by 5' RACE. These reads were obtained on an Illumina HiSeq 2500. The second PCR ran for roughly 7 to 11 cycles and used a J-beta primer mix along with a sample-barcoded 5' primer. The public reads were quality trimmed at Q25 with fastp and then assembled into clones with MiXCR by TCRdb, keeping productive beta chains. CDR3 protein duplicates are merged, each entry listing the most common genes and DNA. The sample has 730,000 or so distinct CDR3 sequences on record, about 40% of them singletons. The top ten clones comprise 20% to 25% of the sample. The material sequenced was blood. The receptor source for this set is a woman aged 60 to 75 in good health.

A few counts support this clonotype. The chain employs TRBV9 and TRBJ2-3, with 9 bases that match TRBD2. J was trimmed by 7 bases and V by 6 bases; bases with no gene match: 21. In germline, CDR1 is SGDLS, CDR2 YYNGEE. The CDR3 is made up of 18 amino acids. CDR3 loop: CASTPRGLSGGQGNTQYF. The CDR3 nucleotides are TGTGCCAGCACCCCCCGGGGCCTTAGCGGGGGCCAGGGGAATACGCAGTATTTT.

The J gene is TRBJ2-7, the V gene TRBV11-2, with D possibly TRBD2 on 5 matching bases. V was pared by 3 bases and J by 5 bases, with 14 bases between. Germline lookup yields CDR1 SGHAT and CDR2 FQNNGV. The CDR3 length is 14 residues. CDR3: CASSLPGSGNEQYF. The CDR3 DNA is TGTGCCAGCAGCTTGCCGGGATCCGGGAACGAGCAGTACTTC. Using reference TRBV11-2 and TRBJ2-7 for the parts outside the CDR3, the full variable domain is EAGVAQSPRYKIIEKRQSVAFWCNPISGHATLYWYQQILGQGPKLLIQFQNNGVVDDSQLPKDRFSAERLKGVDSTLKIQPAKLEDSAVYLCASSLPGSGNEQYFGPGTRLTVT.

This rearrangement joins TRBV9 to TRBJ2-7, with TRBD2 matching over 10 bases. The V gene end was trimmed by 0 bases and the J gene end by 3 bases; junction bases not matched to a gene: 9. The CDR3 contains 17 residues. In germline, CDR1 is SGDLS, CDR2 YYNGEE. This chain's CDR3 is CASSVGLSGRGIYEQYF. The DNA for the CDR3 is TGTGCCAGCAGCGTAGGGCTAAGCGGGAGGGGTATCTACGAGCAGTACTTC.

This clonotype was observed a few times. The chain recombines TRBV2 with TRBJ1-1; 9 nucleotides agree with TRBD1. The length of the CDR3 is 16 residues. Trimming cost V 6 bases and J 1 base; bases outside gene matches: 9. CDR1 is SNHLY and CDR2 is FYNNEI in the germline V gene. The CDR3 sequence is CASRLNRGQKNTEAFF. The CDR3 DNA is TGTGCCAGCAGGCTCAACAGGGGGCAGAAGAACACTGAAGCTTTCTTT.

The V call is TRBV20-1, the J call TRBJ2-3; 12 nucleotides match TRBD2. The CDR3 extends over 15 amino acids. Germline CDR1 is DFQATT and CDR2 is SNEGSKA (reference sequence). Here the CDR3 reads CRPLGLAGWGDTQYF. The CDR3 coding sequence is TGCAGGCCCCTTGGACTAGCGGGGTGGGGGGATACGCAGTATTTT.

The chain has TRBV7-8 and TRBJ2-2; D perhaps matches TRBD2 (5 bases). CDR3 length: 18 amino acids. The germline gives CDR1 SGHVS, CDR2 FQNEAQ. V gave up 2 bases and J gave up 1 base, with 17 bases separating them. The CDR3 here is CASSLKPSVDWNTGELFF. The CDR3 bases are TGTGCCAGCAGCTTAAAGCCCTCGGTGGACTGGAACACCGGGGAGCTGTTTTTT. Full variable domain (remainder filled in from reference TRBV7-8 and TRBJ2-2): GAGVSQSPRYKVAKRGQDVALRCDPISGHVSLFWYQQALGQGPEFLTYFQNEAQLDKSGLPSDRFFAERPEGSVSTLKIQRTQQEDSAVYLCASSLKPSVDWNTGELFFGEGSRLTVL.

In this sample, this clonotype turned up many times. The chain joins TRBV4-3 to TRBJ2-7; 9 bases are shared with TRBD2. The CDR3 contains 17 residues. The germline V gene has CDR1 LGHNA and CDR2 YSLEER. Trimming cost V 0 bases and J 3 bases; bases outside gene matches: 9. CDR3: CASSQDSGSGGFYEQYF. CDR3 DNA: TGCGCCAGCAGCCAAGATTCAGGTAGCGGGGGCTTCTACGAGCAGTACTTC.

The J gene is TRBJ2-3, the V gene TRBV24-1, with D possibly matching TRBD2 (5 bases). The CDR3 sequence is 14 residues long. V was cut by 3 bases and J by 5 bases, with 11 bases left in between. Germline CDR1 and CDR2: KGHDR and SFDVKD. The CDR3 spells CATSDGERGDTQYF. CDR3 nucleotides: TGTGCCACCAGTGATGGGGAGAGAGGAGATACGCAGTATTTT.

This clonotype was counted many times. The rearrangement links TRBV29-1 to TRBJ2-7; maybe TRBD2 (5 bases). This CDR3 comprises 12 residues. Germline V lookup: CDR1 SQVTM, CDR2 ANQGSEA. V was pared by 6 bases and J by 1 base, with 10 bases between. This CDR3 is CSVVEDSYEQYF. The DNA of the CDR3 is TGCAGCGTAGTGGAGGATTCCTACGAGCAGTACTTC.

This clonotype appeared a few times. This chain connects TRBV4-3 to TRBJ2-7; maybe TRBD2 (6 bases). Germline values: CDR1 LGHNA, CDR2 YSLEER. Deletions cut 0 bases from V and 2 bases from J, with 14 bases between. This CDR3 has 16 amino acids. DNA for the CDR3: TGCGCCAGCAGCCAAGATAACGCGGGAAACGCCTACGAGCAGTACTTC. It encodes CASSQDNAGNAYEQYF.

This chain connects TRBV5-1 to TRBJ2-1; TRBD2 matches at 11 bases. Germline CDR1 and CDR2: SGHRS and YFSETQ. The CDR3 runs to 16 residues. V shed 0 bases, J shed 6 bases, and the junction held 5 bases outside the gene matches. CDR3 in amino acids: CASSLVASGRPNEQFF. CDR3 bases: TGCGCCAGCAGCTTGGTGGCTAGCGGGAGGCCCAATGAGCAGTTCTTC.

In its sample, this clonotype was seen many times. The chain joins TRBV6-5 to TRBJ2-5, with TRBD2 matching 7 bases. With V trimmed by 8 bases and J by 1 base, 10 bases remained unmatched. CDR3 length: 15 amino acids. Germline assignment: CDR1 MNHEY and CDR2 SVGAGI. The CDR3 DNA reads as TGTGCCAGCGGGGAGGGAATTGTCTCCCAAGAGACCCAGTACTTC. Translating gives CASGEGIVSQETQYF.

CDR3 in amino acids: CASSPRYYRGHDYGYTF. CDR3 bases: TGTGCCAGCAGTCCTAGATACTACAGGGGGCACGACTATGGCTACACCTTC. The chain combines TRBV28 with TRBJ1-2; 9 positions match TRBD1. The germline V gene encodes CDR1 MDHEN and CDR2 SYDVKM. The CDR3 length is 17 residues. V was pared by 5 bases and J by 3 bases, with 13 bases of the junction left unmatched.

The gene calls are TRBV5-1 and TRBJ2-1, with a possible D match to TRBD1 (8 bases). This CDR3 region has 15 residues. Germline values: CDR1 SGHRS, CDR2 YFSETQ. V dropped 7 bases and J dropped 8 bases, with 22 bases sitting between them. CDR3 bases: TGCGCCAGCTCTTACCGGACAGGGAGGGGGGATGAGCAGTTCTTC. It specifies CASSYRTGRGDEQFF. Using reference TRBV5-1 and TRBJ2-1 for the parts outside the CDR3, the full variable domain is KAGVTQTPRYLIKTRGQQVTLSCSPISGHRSVSWYQQTPGQGLQFLFEYFSETQRNKGNFPGRFSGRQFSNSRSEMNVSTLELGDSALYLCASSYRTGRGDEQFFGPGTRLTVL.

This clonotype occurred many times. This chain joins TRBV13 and TRBJ2-1, with TRBD1 identical over 9 bases. Germline V gene sequence: CDR1 PRHDT, CDR2 FYEKMQ (reference sequence). The CDR3 spans 14 residues. V shed 5 bases and J 6 bases; nucleotides not matched to a gene: 5. The CDR3 DNA is TGTGCCAGCAGCGGACAGGACAGGGGCAATGAGCAGTTCTTC. It specifies CASSGQDRGNEQFF.

The chain has TRBV10-3 and TRBJ1-6; tentatively, D is TRBD1 (5 bases). The CDR3 has 16 residues. Per the germline V gene, CDR1 is ENHRY and CDR2 is SYGVKD. V was clipped by 4 bases and J by 10 bases, with 20 bases between them. The CDR3 DNA sequence: TGTGCCATCAGTGCTTATGGGGCAGGGAACGAATCACCCCTCCACTTT. Amino acids: CAISAYGAGNESPLHF.